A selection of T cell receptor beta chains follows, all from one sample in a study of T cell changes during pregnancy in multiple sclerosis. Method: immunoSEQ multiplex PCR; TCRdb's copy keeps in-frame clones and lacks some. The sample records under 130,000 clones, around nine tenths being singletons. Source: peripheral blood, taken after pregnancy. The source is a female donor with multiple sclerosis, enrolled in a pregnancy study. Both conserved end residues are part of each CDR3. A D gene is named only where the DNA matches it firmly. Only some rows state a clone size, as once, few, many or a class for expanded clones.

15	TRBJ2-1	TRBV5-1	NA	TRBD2	CASSLSGGGYNEQFF	TGCGCCAGCAGCTTGAGCGGGGGAGGATACAATGAGCAGTTCTTC
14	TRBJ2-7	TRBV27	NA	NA	CATRGRGSSYEQYF	TGTGCCACCCGGGGGCGGGGGAGCTCCTACGAGCAGTACTTC
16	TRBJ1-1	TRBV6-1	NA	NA	CASSDFRVRRNTEAFF	TGTGCCAGCAGTGACTTCAGGGTGCGGAGGAACACTGAAGCTTTCTTT
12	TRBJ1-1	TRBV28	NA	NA	CASSPTTYAAFF	TGTGCCAGCAGTCCCACGACATACGCAGCTTTCTTT
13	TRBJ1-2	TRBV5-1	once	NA	CASSLTDLYGYTF	TGCGCCAGCAGTCTTACAGATCTATATGGCTACACCTTC
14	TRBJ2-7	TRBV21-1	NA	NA	CASSKQGNSYEQYF	TGTGCCAGCAGCAAACAGGGGAACTCCTACGAGCAGTACTTC
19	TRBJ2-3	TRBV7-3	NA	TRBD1	CASSFRSVTGAARTDTQYF	TGTGCCAGCAGCTTTCGATCCGTCACAGGGGCCGCCCGCACAGATACGCAGTATTTT
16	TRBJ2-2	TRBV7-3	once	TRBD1	CASSPQGAIATGELFF	TGTGCCAGCAGCCCCCAGGGGGCGATCGCCACCGGGGAGCTGTTTTTT
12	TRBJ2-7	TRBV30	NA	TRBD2	CARLAGDSEQYF	TGTGCACGGCTAGCGGGAGATAGCGAGCAGTACTTC
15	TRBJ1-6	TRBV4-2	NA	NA	CASSLQTGGNSPLHF	TGTGCCAGCAGCCTCCAGACAGGTGGCAATTCACCCCTCCACTTT
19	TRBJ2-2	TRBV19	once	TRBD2	CASSRAGTSGRVVTGELFF	TGTGCCAGTAGTAGGGCCGGGACTAGCGGGAGGGTAGTCACCGGGGAGCTGTTTTTT
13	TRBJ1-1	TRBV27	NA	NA	CASSSFRNTEAFF	TGTGCCAGCAGTTCATTCAGGAACACTGAAGCTTTCTTT